The 12 T cell receptor beta chains below all came from one sample that was sequenced in a study of blood T cell repertoires in COVID-19. Measured with immunoSEQ multiplex PCR; TCRdb has only the in-frame clones, and not every one. The sample comprises tens of thousands of clones, 86% of which are singletons, and 15% to 20% rests with the top ten. Source material: peripheral blood. The receptors here all came from a woman older than 75 with acute or convalescent COVID-19.

The rearrangement uses TRBV19 and TRBJ2-7; no clear D gene. The CDR3 runs 11 residues. In germline, CDR1 is LNHDA, CDR2 SQIVND (reference sequence). V gave up 6 bases and J gave up 5 bases, with 8 bases separating them. The CDR3 loop is CASRDRDEQYF. The CDR3 coding sequence is TGTGCCAGTAGAGATCGGGACGAGCAGTACTTC.

The genes are TRBV19 and TRBJ1-5; D is ambiguous. The germline V and J ends were trimmed by 3 bases and 7 bases, with 22 bases remaining between them. Germline assignment: CDR1 LNHDA and CDR2 SQIVND (reference sequence). CDR3 length equals 17 residues. This CDR3 is CASSIERFGGEHQPQHF. In DNA form, the CDR3 reads TGTGCCAGTAGTATCGAGAGGTTTGGCGGGGAACACCAGCCCCAGCATTTT.

The rearrangement links TRBV6-5 to TRBJ1-3, with TRBD1 matching 7 bases. CDR1 and CDR2 (germline): MNHEY, SVGAGI. Trimming cost V 8 bases and J 3 bases; bases outside gene matches: 4. CDR3 size: 13 residues. CDR3 nucleotides: TGTGCCAGCGTAGACAGGGTTGGAAACACCATATATTTT. The encoded protein is CASVDRVGNTIYF.

The chain combines TRBV11-3 with TRBJ2-2; D perhaps matches TRBD1 (6 bases). V was trimmed by 5 bases and J by 4 bases, leaving 14 bases between them. CDR3 length: 15 residues. CDR1 SGHNT and CDR2 YENEEA come from the germline V gene. CDR3 amino acids: CASSRLGAGTGELFF. The CDR3 DNA follows: TGTGCCAGCAGCCGCCTGGGGGCGGGCACCGGGGAGCTGTTTTTT.

The chain combines TRBV7-8 with TRBJ2-7, with 9 positions matching TRBD1. Trimming removed 5 bases from V and 6 bases from J; junction bases left unmatched: 8. The germline V gene encodes CDR1 SGHVS and CDR2 FQNEAQ. There are 14 residues in the CDR3. CDR3 sequence: CASSQRDRVSEQYF. For the CDR3, the DNA is TGTGCCAGCAGCCAACGGGACAGGGTGAGCGAGCAGTACTTC.

This clone was seen once. The V gene is TRBV27, the J gene TRBJ1-4; 7 nucleotides agree with TRBD1. The CDR3 sequence is 17 residues long. J was trimmed by 1 base and V by 2 bases; bases with no gene match: 7. The germline V gene has CDR1 MNHEY and CDR2 SMNVEV (reference sequence). CDR3 coding DNA: TGTGCCAGCAGTTTAGGTTGGAGGGGGCAAACTAATGAAAAACTGTTTTTT. Translating it yields CASSLGWRGQTNEKLFF.

The gene calls are TRBV7-3 and TRBJ1-1, with TRBD1 matching over 7 bases. The CDR3 is 13 amino acids. V dropped 4 bases and J dropped 4; count of bases not matched to a gene: 3. Germline assignment: CDR1 SGHTA and CDR2 FQGTGA. Here the CDR3 reads CASSYRGGTEAFF. The CDR3 bases are TGTGCCAGCAGCTACAGGGGTGGCACTGAAGCTTTCTTT.

This chain uses TRBV6-2 or TRBV6-3 with TRBJ1-5; perhaps TRBD1 as D (6 bases). V was clipped by 3 bases and J by 6 bases, with 15 bases between them. Germline V lookup: CDR1 MNHEY, CDR2 SVGEGT. CDR3 length: 15 residues. This CDR3 is CASSYEGTGFQPQHF. CDR3 DNA: TGTGCCAGCAGTTATGAGGGAACAGGGTTTCAGCCCCAGCATTTT.

The chain joins TRBV15 to TRBJ1-3; D uncertain. This CDR3 spans 15 amino acids. From germline, CDR1 is LNHNV and CDR2 YYDKDF (reference sequence). The V gene lost 8 bases and the J gene lost 0 bases, with 14 bases spanning the gap. CDR3 sequence (DNA): TGTGCCACCGCTCCAGGTGGGAGCTCTGGAAACACCATATATTTT. It specifies CATAPGGSSGNTIYF.

The chain uses TRBV6-6 and TRBJ1-2; D is ambiguous. This CDR3 contains 13 residues. Looked up from germline, CDR1 is MNHNY and CDR2 is SVGAGI (reference sequence). Trimming took off 7 bases at V and 0 bases at J, with 9 bases between the two ends. DNA for the CDR3: TGTGCCAGCACTCCTTTAGCTAACTATGGCTACACCTTC. Translation: CASTPLANYGYTF.

This clone was counted only a few times. This chain uses TRBV25-1 with TRBJ1-2; 9 positions match TRBD1. Germline CDR1 reads MGHDK; CDR2 reads SYGVNS. This CDR3 is built from 16 residues. Trimming cost V 3 bases and J 3 bases; bases outside gene matches: 8. The CDR3 nucleotides are TGTGCCAGCAGTGACCCGGGACAGGGTTTCGACTATGGCTACACCTTC. Amino acids: CASSDPGQGFDYGYTF.

The V gene is TRBV11-2, the J gene TRBJ2-3; D gene ambiguous. Trimming removed 5 bases at V and 10 bases at J, with 22 bases between. CDR1 and CDR2 (germline): SGHAT, FQNNGV. The CDR3 runs to 15 residues. Written as DNA, the CDR3 is TGTGCCAGCAGCCCTTATAGCTCATCCGGCGTCGCGCAGTATTTT. Protein: CASSPYSSSGVAQYF.